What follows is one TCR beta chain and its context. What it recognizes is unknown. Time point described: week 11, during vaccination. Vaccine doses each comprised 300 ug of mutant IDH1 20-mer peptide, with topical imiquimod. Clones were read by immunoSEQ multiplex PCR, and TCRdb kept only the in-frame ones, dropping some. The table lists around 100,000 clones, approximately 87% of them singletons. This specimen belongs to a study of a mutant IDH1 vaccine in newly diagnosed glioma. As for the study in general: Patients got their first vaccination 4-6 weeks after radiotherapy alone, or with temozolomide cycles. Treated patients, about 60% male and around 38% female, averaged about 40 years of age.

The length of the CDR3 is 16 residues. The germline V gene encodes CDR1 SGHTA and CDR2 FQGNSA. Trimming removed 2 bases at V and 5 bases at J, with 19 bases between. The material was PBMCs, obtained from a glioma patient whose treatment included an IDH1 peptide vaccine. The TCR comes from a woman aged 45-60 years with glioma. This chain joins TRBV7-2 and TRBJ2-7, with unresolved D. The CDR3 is CASSLKWASEVDEQYF. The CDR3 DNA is TGTGCCAGCAGCTTAAAGTGGGCCAGCGAGGTCGACGAGCAGTACTTC. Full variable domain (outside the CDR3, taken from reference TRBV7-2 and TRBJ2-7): GAGVSQSPSNKVTEKGKDVELRCDPISGHTALYWYRQSLGQGLEFLIYFQGNSAPDKSGLPSDRFSAERTGGSVSTLTIQRTQQEDSAVYLCASSLKWASEVDEQYFGPGTRLTVT.